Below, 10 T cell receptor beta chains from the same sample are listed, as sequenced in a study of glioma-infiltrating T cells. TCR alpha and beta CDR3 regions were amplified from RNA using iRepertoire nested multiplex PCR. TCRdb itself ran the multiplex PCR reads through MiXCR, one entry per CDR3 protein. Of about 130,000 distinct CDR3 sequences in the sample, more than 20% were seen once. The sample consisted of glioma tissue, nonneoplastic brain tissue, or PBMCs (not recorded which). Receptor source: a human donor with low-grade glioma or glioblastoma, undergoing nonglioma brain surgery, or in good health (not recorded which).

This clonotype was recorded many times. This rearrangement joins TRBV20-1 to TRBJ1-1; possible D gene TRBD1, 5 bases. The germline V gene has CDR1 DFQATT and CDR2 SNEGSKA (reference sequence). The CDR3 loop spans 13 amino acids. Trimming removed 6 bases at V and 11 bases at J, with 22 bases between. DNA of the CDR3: TGCAGTGCGGCCGGAACCGGGGACTCGTCTGCTTTCTTT. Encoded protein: CSAAGTGDSSAFF.

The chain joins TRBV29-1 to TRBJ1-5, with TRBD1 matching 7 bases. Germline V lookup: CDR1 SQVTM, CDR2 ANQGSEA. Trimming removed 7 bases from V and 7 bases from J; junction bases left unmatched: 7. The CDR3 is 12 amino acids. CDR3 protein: CSGDSLGQPQHF. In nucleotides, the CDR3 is TGCAGCGGGGACAGTCTCGGGCAGCCCCAGCATTTT.

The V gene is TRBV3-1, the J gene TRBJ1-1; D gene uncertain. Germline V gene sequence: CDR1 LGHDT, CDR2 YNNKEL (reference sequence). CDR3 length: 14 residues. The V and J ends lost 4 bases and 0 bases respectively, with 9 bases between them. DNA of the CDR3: TGTGCCAGCAGCCCGTCGTTAATGAACACTGAAGCTTTCTTT. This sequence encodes CASSPSLMNTEAFF.

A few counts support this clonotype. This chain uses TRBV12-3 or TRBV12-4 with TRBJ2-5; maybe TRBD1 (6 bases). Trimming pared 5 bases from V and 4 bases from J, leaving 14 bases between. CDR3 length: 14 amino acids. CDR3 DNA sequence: TGTGCCAGCAGTCAGAACAGGGTTCGAGAGACCCAGTACTTC. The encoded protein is CASSQNRVRETQYF.

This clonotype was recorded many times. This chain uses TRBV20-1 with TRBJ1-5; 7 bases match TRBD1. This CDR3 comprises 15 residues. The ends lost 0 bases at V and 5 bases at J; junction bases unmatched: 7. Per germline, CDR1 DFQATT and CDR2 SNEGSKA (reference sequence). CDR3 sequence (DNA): TGCAGTGCTAGAGATCGACAGGGACGTTATCAGCCCCAGCATTTT. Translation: CSARDRQGRYQPQHF.

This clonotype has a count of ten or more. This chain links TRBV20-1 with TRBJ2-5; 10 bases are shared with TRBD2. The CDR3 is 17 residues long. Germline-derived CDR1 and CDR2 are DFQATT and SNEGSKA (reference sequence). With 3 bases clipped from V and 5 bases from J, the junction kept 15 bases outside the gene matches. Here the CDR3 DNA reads TGCAGTGCTAGGGGTAGCGGGGGGACCGCTTTCGGGGAGACCCAGTACTTC. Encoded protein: CSARGSGGTAFGETQYF.

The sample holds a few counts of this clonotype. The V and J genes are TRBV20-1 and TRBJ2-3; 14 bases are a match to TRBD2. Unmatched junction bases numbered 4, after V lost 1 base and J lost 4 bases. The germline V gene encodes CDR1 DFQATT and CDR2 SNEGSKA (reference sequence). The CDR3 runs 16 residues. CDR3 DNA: TGCAGTGCTAGAGGGACTAGCGGGGGGCGGGCAGATACGCAGTATTTT. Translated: CSARGTSGGRADTQYF.

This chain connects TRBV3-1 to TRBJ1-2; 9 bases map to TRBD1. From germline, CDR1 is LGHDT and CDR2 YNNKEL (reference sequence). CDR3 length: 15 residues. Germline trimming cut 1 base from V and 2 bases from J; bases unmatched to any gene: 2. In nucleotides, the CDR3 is TGTGCCAGCAGCCAAGGGGGACAGGGAAACTATGGCTACACCTTC. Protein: CASSQGGQGNYGYTF.

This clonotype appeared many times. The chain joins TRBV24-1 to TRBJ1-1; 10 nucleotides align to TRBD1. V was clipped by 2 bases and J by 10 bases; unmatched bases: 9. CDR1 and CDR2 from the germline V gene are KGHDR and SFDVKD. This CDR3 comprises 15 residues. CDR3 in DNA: TGTGCCACCAGTGATTGGGGGACAGGGGCGGATGGAGCTTTCTTT. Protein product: CATSDWGTGADGAFF.

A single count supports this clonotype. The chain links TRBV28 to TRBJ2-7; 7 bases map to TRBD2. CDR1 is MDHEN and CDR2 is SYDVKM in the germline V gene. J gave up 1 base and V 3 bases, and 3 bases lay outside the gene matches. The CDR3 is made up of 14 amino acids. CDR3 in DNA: TGTGCCAGCAGTTTGAGCGGGGTGTCCTACGAGCAGTACGTC. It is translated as CASSLSGVSYEQYV.